This entry lists 8 T cell receptor beta chains sequenced from one sample in a study of blood T cells in healthy people across ages. Then a second PCR, running about 6 to 11 cycles, was carried out with a sample-barcoded 5' primer and a J-beta primer mix. TCRdb passed the 5' RACE reads through MiXCR, listing each CDR3 protein once. This table has 1.5 million to 2 million distinct CDR3 sequences, roughly 28% appearing once. Sequencing was done on a sample of blood. The receptors originated from a woman aged 25 to 45 in good health.

This clonotype was seen repeatedly, ten times or more. V and J are TRBV24-1 and TRBJ2-3; 10 nucleotides agree with TRBD1. The CDR3 extends over 13 amino acids. The germline CDR1 and CDR2 sequences are KGHDR and SFDVKD. Losses at the gene ends were 9 bases for V and 6 bases for J; bases not matched to a gene: 5. The CDR3 loop reads CATGTGVTDTQYF. The CDR3 region has the DNA TGTGCCACCGGGACAGGGGTCACTGATACGCAGTATTTT.

This clonotype has a handful of counts. The chain recombines TRBV7-9 with TRBJ2-7, with TRBD1 as a possible D gene (6 bases). CDR1 is SEHNR and CDR2 is FQNEAQ in the germline V gene (reference sequence). V lost 4 bases and J lost 2, with 15 bases in between. The CDR3 runs 15 residues. The CDR3, as DNA: TGTGCCAGCAGCTCGCCTTTGACAGGAACCTACGAGCAGTACTTC. Translating it yields CASSSPLTGTYEQYF. The variable domain in full, completed from reference TRBV7-9 and TRBJ2-7, reads DTGVSQNPRHKITKRGQNVTFRCDPISEHNRLYWYRQTLGQGPEFLTYFQNEAQLEKSRLLSDRFSAERPKGSFSTLEIQRTEQGDSAMYLCASSSPLTGTYEQYFGPGTRLTVT.

This clonotype was found a few times. The V gene is TRBV7-9, the J gene TRBJ2-1; 12 bases map to TRBD2. J gave up 4 bases and V 0 bases, and 4 bases lay outside the gene matches. CDR1 and CDR2 (germline): SEHNR, FQNEAQ (reference sequence). The CDR3 sequence is 17 residues long. The CDR3 nucleotides read TGTGCCAGCAGCTTAGCGTACGGGACTAGCGGGTACAATGAGCAGTTCTTC. It specifies CASSLAYGTSGYNEQFF.

This clonotype was counted many times. The genes are TRBV4-1 and TRBJ2-1, with D perhaps TRBD1 or TRBD2 (6 bases each). This CDR3 spans 19 amino acids. Germline CDR1 and CDR2: MGHRA and YSYEKL. The V and J ends lost 1 base and 3 bases respectively, with 22 bases between them. The CDR3 DNA sequence: TGCGCCAGCAGCCAAGTCGGGGGTCCCGGGACAACCAACTACAATGAGCAGTTCTTC. Residues: CASSQVGGPGTTNYNEQFF.

The gene calls are TRBV5-6 and TRBJ2-1, with D possibly being TRBD2 (5 bases). Germline CDR1 and CDR2: SGHDT and YYEEEE. Trimming shortened V by 0 bases and J by 1 base, and 11 bases separated the two germline ends. The CDR3 totals 16 residues. The CDR3 loop reads CASSLALSGSYNEQFF. DNA for the CDR3: TGTGCCAGCAGCTTGGCCTTGAGCGGTTCCTACAATGAGCAGTTCTTC.

This clonotype was found a few times. The chain joins TRBV5-1 to TRBJ2-7; 8 nucleotides match TRBD2. Germline CDR1 is SGHRS and CDR2 is YFSETQ. The length of the CDR3 is 16 residues. The V segment lost 0 bases and the J segment 2 bases; nucleotides outside the gene matches: 7. CDR3 DNA: TGCGCCAGCAGCTTGGCTTCGCGGGAGGTCGCCTACGAGCAGTACTTC. Protein product: CASSLASREVAYEQYF.

This clonotype was recorded a few times. The DNA for the CDR3 is TGCAGCGTGCCGGGACAGGGGAACACTGAAGCTTTCTTT. The encoded protein is CSVPGQGNTEAFF. The V gene is TRBV29-1, the J gene TRBJ1-1, with 9 bases aligning to TRBD1. CDR1 is SQVTM and CDR2 is ANQGSEA in the germline V gene. The CDR3 covers 13 residues. V lost 6 bases and J lost 1; bases outside the gene matches: 3. Variable domain in full (rest from reference TRBV29-1 and TRBJ1-1): SAVISQKPSRDICQRGTSLTIQCQVDSQVTMMFWYRQQPGQSLTLIATANQGSEATYESGFVIDKFPISRPNLTFSTLTVSNMSPEDSSIYLCSVPGQGNTEAFFGQGTRLTVV.

The V and J genes are TRBV19 and TRBJ2-6; D might be TRBD1 (6 bases). V was trimmed by 1 base and J by 0 bases, leaving 13 bases between them. Germline values: CDR1 LNHDA, CDR2 SQIVND (reference sequence). The CDR3 totals 18 residues. The CDR3 sequence: CASSIGWTVLSGANVLTF. CDR3 nucleotides: TGTGCCAGTAGTATAGGTTGGACAGTTCTCTCTGGGGCCAACGTCCTGACTTTC.